These 24 T cell receptor beta chains were sequenced from one sample in a study of blood T cells in healthy people across ages (dated by TCRdb to between 2014 and 2016). Libraries came from 5' RACE. Instrument used: Illumina HiSeq 2500. A second PCR of about 6 to 12 cycles was run with a J-beta primer mix and a sample-barcoded 5' primer. The public sequencing data were trimmed at Q25 with fastp and processed into clonotypes with MiXCR by TCRdb, which kept only in-frame beta chains. Each CDR3 protein appears once, grouped with its most common genes and DNA. This sample has 700,000 or so distinct CDR3 sequences in its table, and about a fifth of those were observed once. The ten biggest clones cover about 22% of the sample. The sample comprised blood. Every receptor here comes from a man between 65 and 80 years old in good health.

The genes are TRBV6-1 and TRBJ2-2, with 9 bases matching TRBD1. Germline CDR1 MNHNS, CDR2 SASEGT. After removal of 4 bases from V and 3 bases from J, the junction contained 0 bases not matched to a gene. The CDR3 runs 14 residues. As DNA, the CDR3 is TGTGCCAGCAGTGGGGACAGGGACACCGGGGAGCTGTTTTTT. Translation: CASSGDRDTGELFF.

A few counts support this clonotype. The chain is built from TRBV6-1 and TRBJ2-5, with D hard to call. Trimming cost V 6 bases and J 6 bases, with 14 bases left between them. The CDR3 length is 13 residues. Germline-derived CDR1 and CDR2 are MNHNS and SASEGT. Written as DNA, the CDR3 is TGTGCCAGCAGGGCCTCTAGTAGGCAGACCCAGTACTTC. It encodes CASRASSRQTQYF.

The CDR3 nucleotides are TGTGCCATCAAGGGGACAGAGAACACTGAAGCTTTCTTT. Translation gives CAIKGTENTEAFF. The chain has TRBV10-3 and TRBJ1-1, with 7 nucleotides matching TRBD1. The V segment lost 7 bases and the J segment 1 base; nucleotides outside the gene matches: 3. CDR1 is ENHRY and CDR2 is SYGVKD in the germline V gene. The CDR3 runs to 13 residues.

This clonotype appeared a few times. The chain uses TRBV29-1 and TRBJ2-1; 10 nucleotides agree with TRBD2. Trimming cost V 8 bases and J 7 bases; bases outside gene matches: 11. Germline loops: CDR1 SQVTM, CDR2 ANQGSEA. The CDR3 extends over 14 amino acids. The chain's CDR3 is CSLLAGAEVNEQFF. The CDR3 coding sequence is TGCAGCCTTCTAGCGGGAGCCGAGGTGAATGAGCAGTTCTTC.

Ten or more counts support this clonotype. This chain links TRBV4-1 with TRBJ2-2; 11 nucleotides line up with TRBD2. J lost 4 bases, V lost 0 bases, and 7 bases had no gene match. This CDR3 spans 18 amino acids. Germline V gene data show CDR1 as MGHRA and CDR2 as YSYEKL. CDR3 region: CASSQDFPGLAGTGELFF. The CDR3 nucleotides read TGCGCCAGCAGCCAAGATTTCCCCGGACTAGCGGGCACCGGGGAGCTGTTTTTT.

This clonotype was seen a handful of times. The rearrangement joins TRBV13 to TRBJ2-7, with unresolved D. Germline CDR1 and CDR2: PRHDT and FYEKMQ (reference sequence). The CDR3 contains 15 residues. The V end lost 1 base, the J end lost 0 bases, and 10 bases lay between the germline ends. Here the CDR3 reads CASSLAGSISYEQYF. For the CDR3, the DNA is TGTGCCAGCAGCTTAGCCGGCAGTATCTCCTACGAGCAGTACTTC.

V and J are TRBV29-1 and TRBJ2-1, with a weak D call TRBD2 (6 bases). Germline V gene sequence: CDR1 SQVTM, CDR2 ANQGSEA. V lost 6 bases to trimming and J lost 8 bases, with 17 bases between them. This CDR3 is 13 amino acids long. The DNA of the CDR3 is TGCAGCGTAGATAGACTAGATCGATATGAGCAGTTCTTC. Its protein product is CSVDRLDRYEQFF.

This clonotype was picked up a small number of times. The chain recombines TRBV12-3 or TRBV12-4 with TRBJ1-1, with a possible D match to TRBD1 (6 bases). V was pared by 6 bases and J by 11 bases, with 19 bases between. The length of the CDR3 is 13 residues. CDR3 coding DNA: TGTGCCAGCAGCCCAGGGCAGGGAGGGGGGGCTTTCTTT. Its translation: CASSPGQGGGAFF.

This clonotype was picked up a small number of times. The V and J genes are TRBV28 and TRBJ2-3, with D maybe TRBD1 (5 bases). This CDR3 region has 15 residues. V was pared by 5 bases and J by 4 bases, with 16 bases between. The V gene's germline CDR1 is MDHEN and CDR2 SYDVKM. The CDR3 DNA sequence: TGTGCCAGCAGTGCCCCGGGCAGGGTAGCAGATACGCAGTATTTT. Its protein is CASSAPGRVADTQYF.

V gene TRBV5-1 combines with J gene TRBJ1-3, with D hard to call. V lost 1 base and J lost 0, with 14 bases in between. Looked up from germline, CDR1 is SGHRS and CDR2 is YFSETQ. The CDR3 totals 17 residues. DNA for the CDR3: TGCGCCAGCAGCTTGTTAGGCGGATCGCCCTCTGGAAACACCATATATTTT. As protein: CASSLLGGSPSGNTIYF.

The V gene is TRBV7-2, the J gene TRBJ2-1; TRBD1 might be the D (5 bases). CDR1 is SGHTA and CDR2 is FQGNSA in the germline V gene. V was trimmed by 2 bases and J by 7 bases, leaving 18 bases between them. This CDR3 contains 16 residues. The CDR3 here is CASSLMSEGVSNEQFF. CDR3 in DNA: TGTGCCAGCAGCTTAATGTCGGAAGGGGTATCGAATGAGCAGTTCTTC.

The chain has TRBV20-1 and TRBJ2-6; D is possibly TRBD1 or TRBD2 (5 bases each). Germline V gives CDR1 DFQATT, CDR2 SNEGSKA (reference sequence). Trimming took 3 bases from V and 11 from J, leaving 23 bases between them. This CDR3 has 16 amino acids. CDR3: CSARGSGQTTADVLTF. The DNA for the CDR3 is TGCAGTGCTAGGGGGTCGGGGCAGACAACAGCAGACGTCCTGACTTTC.

The chain joins TRBV12-3 or TRBV12-4 to TRBJ2-2, with D unclear. The CDR3 is 15 residues long. The germline V and J ends were trimmed by 6 bases and 2 bases, with 13 bases remaining between them. DNA for the CDR3: TGTGCCAGCAGCTTCAACCAAGATAACACCGGGGAGCTGTTTTTT. Its translation is CASSFNQDNTGELFF.

J is TRBJ2-1 and V is TRBV5-1, with unresolved D. CDR1 and CDR2 (germline): SGHRS, YFSETQ. V lost 0 bases, J lost 8 bases, and 6 bases lay in between. This CDR3 comprises 12 residues. CDR3 residues: CASSLDDYEQFF. For the CDR3, the DNA is TGCGCCAGCAGCTTGGACGATTATGAGCAGTTCTTC.

V is TRBV21-1 and J is TRBJ2-3. TRBV21-1 is marked as a pseudogene. The CDR3 contains 14 residues. The CDR3 region has the DNA TGTGCCAGCAGCAAACCGTGCAACACAGATACGCAGTATTTT. Its protein product is CASSKPCNTDTQYF.

A word on this clonotype: The conserved phenylalanine or tryptophan normally closing the CDR3 is absent here, so this likely arose from a read error. The chain links TRBV6-5 to TRBJ1-1; maybe TRBD1 (6 bases). CDR3 length: 15 residues. Deletions cut 5 bases from V and 4 bases from J, with 17 bases between. In germline, CDR1 is MNHEY, CDR2 SVGAGI. In DNA, the CDR3 is TGTGCCAGCAGTACAAACAGGGTGTGGAGCACTGAAGCTTTCCTT. Its protein is CASSTNRVWSTEAFL.

This clonotype was detected only a few times. The rearrangement uses TRBV7-2 and TRBJ1-2, with no clear D. From germline, CDR1 is SGHTA and CDR2 FQGNSA. The germline V and J ends were trimmed by 0 bases and 5 bases, with 10 bases remaining between them. This CDR3 has 14 residues. For the CDR3, the DNA is TGTGCCAGCAGCTTAGCGAGCGGGCCTTATGGCTACACCTTC. This gives the protein CASSLASGPYGYTF.

This clonotype was counted many times. DNA for the CDR3: TGTGCCAGCACCCCGGGCGGGAGTTACAATGAGCAGTTCTTC. Amino acid sequence: CASTPGGSYNEQFF. The chain couples TRBV9 to TRBJ2-1; 7 bases match TRBD2. Germline CDR1 SGDLS, CDR2 YYNGEE. Trimming took 6 bases from V and 4 from J; bases not matched to a gene: 7. The CDR3 is 14 residues long.

The chain uses TRBV20-1 and TRBJ1-5, with D unresolved. Germline loops: CDR1 DFQATT, CDR2 SNEGSKA (reference sequence). CDR3 length: 13 residues. Trimming cost V 5 bases and J 7 bases, with 15 bases left between them. DNA for the CDR3: TGCAGTGCTCAGGACCGGGATTACCAGCCCCAGCATTTT. This translates into CSAQDRDYQPQHF.

About this clonotype itself: A junction boundary mismatches the germline segment, possibly from a read error. The chain joins TRBV3-1 to TRBJ1-4; TRBD1 aligns across 7 bases. The V gene's germline CDR1 is LGHDT and CDR2 YNNKEL (reference sequence). This CDR3 contains 13 residues. Written as DNA, the CDR3 is TGTGCCAGCAGCCAAGATCGAGGAGGGGGCCCAGTTTTT. Translated, it gives CASSQDRGGGPVF.

Only one count was recorded for this clonotype. The junction and the germline gene differ at one end; a read error may be behind it. The gene calls are TRBV6-6 and TRBJ2-4, with D unresolved. Looked up from germline, CDR1 is MNHNY and CDR2 is SVGAGI (reference sequence). The CDR3 length is 15 residues. The CDR3 region is CASSYDSATKNIQNF. CDR3 bases: TGTGCCAGCAGTTACGATTCGGCCACCAAAAACATTCAGAACTTC.

The genes are TRBV6-2 or TRBV6-3 and TRBJ1-3; D uncertain. The germline V gene has CDR1 MNHEY and CDR2 SVGEGT. This CDR3 contains 14 residues. V lost 6 bases and J lost 1, with 10 bases in between. The CDR3 coding sequence is TGTGCCAGCAGAGTGGACCCTTCTGGAAACACCATATATTTT. Translated: CASRVDPSGNTIYF.

This clonotype appeared a few times. The CDR3 here is CASSLPWGDNEQFF. The CDR3 DNA is TGCGCCAGCAGCTTGCCTTGGGGAGACAATGAGCAGTTCTTC. J is TRBJ2-1 and V is TRBV5-1, with D perhaps TRBD2 (5 bases). Trimming cost V 1 base and J 5 bases, with 10 bases left between them. Germline V gene lookup returns CDR1 SGHRS and CDR2 YFSETQ. This CDR3 has 14 amino acids. Drawing the rest from reference TRBV5-1 and TRBJ2-1, the complete variable domain is KAGVTQTPRYLIKTRGQQVTLSCSPISGHRSVSWYQQTPGQGLQFLFEYFSETQRNKGNFPGRFSGRQFSNSRSEMNVSTLELGDSALYLCASSLPWGDNEQFFGPGTRLTVL.

The sample holds a few counts of this clonotype. The V gene is TRBV6-6, the J gene TRBJ2-5, with D perhaps matching TRBD1 or TRBD2 (5 bases each). The length of the CDR3 is 14 residues. With 0 bases removed from V and 5 bases from J, the gap between germline ends came to 10 bases. The germline CDR1 and CDR2 sequences are MNHNY and SVGAGI (reference sequence). The DNA for the CDR3 is TGTGCCAGCAGTTACTCGAGTCGGGGCGAGACCCAGTACTTC. Residues: CASSYSSRGETQYF.